The 7 T cell receptor beta chains presented below share a single source sample, sequenced in a study of blood T cell repertoires in COVID-19. Some clones are missing from TCRdb's copy, which holds only in-frame ones; the method was immunoSEQ multiplex PCR. In the table there are hundreds of thousands of clones, about 90% of which are singletons. Material: PBMCs or T cells enriched from blood (not recorded which). Receptors originate from a woman between 25 and 40 years old who had recovered from COVID-19.

J is TRBJ1-6 and V is TRBV7-9, with a weak D call TRBD1 (6 bases). The germline gives CDR1 SEHNR, CDR2 FQNEAQ (reference sequence). The CDR3 length is 14 residues. Between the trimmed V and J ends, which lost 3 bases and 10 bases, there was a span of 13 bases. The DNA for the CDR3 is TGTGCCAGCAGCTTGAACCAGGGGTTCTCACCCCTCCACTTT. This translates into CASSLNQGFSPLHF.

V gene TRBV2 combines with J gene TRBJ2-7, with D perhaps TRBD2 (5 bases). The germline gives CDR1 SNHLY, CDR2 FYNNEI. Trimming removed 7 bases from V and 1 base from J, with 8 bases in between. The CDR3 loop spans 12 amino acids. The CDR3 reads CASMRESYEQYF. The CDR3 DNA follows: TGTGCCAGCATGAGGGAGTCCTACGAGCAGTACTTC.

The V and J genes are TRBV12-3 or TRBV12-4 and TRBJ2-7; 9 bases fit TRBD1. The CDR3 length is 13 residues. Trimming at V came to 6 bases and at J to 5 bases, leaving 5 bases not matched to a gene. The CDR3 DNA reads TGTGCCAGCAGGGACAGGGGTCTCCACGAGCAGTACTTC. Amino acids: CASRDRGLHEQYF.

The chain links TRBV5-1 to TRBJ1-4, with 8 bases identical to TRBD1. The CDR3 is made up of 16 amino acids. The J segment lost 1 base and the V segment lost 4 bases, leaving 6 bases of the junction unmatched. Germline V gene sequence: CDR1 SGHRS, CDR2 YFSETQ. The CDR3 here is CASSSRQGLTNEKLFF. CDR3 coding DNA: TGCGCCAGCAGCAGCAGACAGGGGCTAACTAATGAAAAACTGTTTTTT.

The chain combines TRBV28 with TRBJ2-5; D perhaps matches TRBD2 (6 bases). This CDR3 has 17 amino acids. The V end lost 0 bases, the J end lost 4 bases, and 18 bases lay between the germline ends. CDR1 and CDR2 (germline): MDHEN, SYDVKM. CDR3 sequence reads: CASSLWDIKATRETQYF. For the CDR3, the DNA is TGTGCCAGCAGTTTATGGGATATAAAAGCGACTAGAGAGACCCAGTACTTC.

This rearrangement joins TRBV2 to TRBJ1-5; 8 positions match TRBD1. Trimming at V came to 6 bases and at J to 6 bases, leaving 1 base not matched to a gene. CDR1 SNHLY and CDR2 FYNNEI come from the germline V gene. CDR3 length: 12 amino acids. The CDR3 DNA reads TGTGCCAGCAGGGACAGGGCTCAGCCCCAGCATTTT. Residues: CASRDRAQPQHF.

Regarding this clone: The same CDR3 arises from other DNA sequences in this sample as well. The J gene is TRBJ2-5, the V gene TRBV28, with 7 bases aligning to TRBD1. Germline CDR1 and CDR2: MDHEN and SYDVKM. The CDR3 spans 13 residues. V was clipped by 6 bases and J by 2 bases; unmatched bases: 3. The DNA for the CDR3 is TGTGCCAGCAGCCAGGGACAGCAAGAGACCCAGTACTTC. Translation gives CASSQGQQETQYF. The full variable domain, completed using reference TRBV28 and TRBJ2-5, is DVKVTQSSRYLVKRTGEKVFLECVQDMDHENMFWYRQDPGLGLRLIYFSYDVKMKEKGDIPEGYSVSREKKERFSLILESASTNQTSMYLCASSQGQQETQYFGPGTRLLVL.